What follows are 18 T cell receptor beta chains derived from one specimen sequenced in a study of T cell responses to AZD1222 COVID-19 vaccine. Some clones are missing from TCRdb's copy, which holds only in-frame ones; the method was immunoSEQ multiplex PCR. Of approximately 76,000 clones in the sample, 82% were seen once. The sequenced sample was peripheral blood, obtained on day 0 of AZD1222 vaccination. These receptors were taken from an adult in good health.

The CDR3 sequence is CASSLTGMPYGYTF. The CDR3 coding sequence is TGTGCCAGCAGCTTGACAGGGATGCCTTATGGCTACACCTTC. The chain carries TRBV7-9 and TRBJ1-2; 7 nucleotides match TRBD1. Unmatched junction bases numbered 6, after V lost 3 bases and J lost 5 bases. Looked up from germline, CDR1 is SEHNR and CDR2 is FQNEAQ (reference sequence). There are 14 residues in the CDR3.

The rearrangement links TRBV5-1 to TRBJ2-5; D not certain. The CDR3 is made up of 14 amino acids. The germline V gene has CDR1 SGHRS and CDR2 YFSETQ. Trimming stripped 4 bases from V and 1 base from J, with 11 bases between. In DNA form, the CDR3 reads TGCGCCAGCAGCCTAGACACCTTCCAAGAGACCCAGTACTTC. Protein sequence: CASSLDTFQETQYF. Full variable domain (missing parts from reference TRBV5-1 and TRBJ2-5): KAGVTQTPRYLIKTRGQQVTLSCSPISGHRSVSWYQQTPGQGLQFLFEYFSETQRNKGNFPGRFSGRQFSNSRSEMNVSTLELGDSALYLCASSLDTFQETQYFGPGTRLLVL.

This clone has only a few counts. The V call is TRBV6-5, the J call TRBJ1-3; TRBD1 matches at 8 bases. V shed 5 bases, J shed 3 bases, and the junction held 6 bases outside the gene matches. CDR3 size: 15 residues. Germline-derived CDR1 and CDR2 are MNHEY and SVGAGI. CDR3: CASSPTGERGNTIYF. The CDR3 DNA sequence: TGTGCCAGCAGTCCGACAGGGGAACGTGGAAACACCATATATTTT.

V and J are TRBV15 and TRBJ2-3; D gene unclear. Germline lookup yields CDR1 LNHNV and CDR2 YYDKDF (reference sequence). CDR3 length: 17 residues. Trimming removed 2 bases from V and 4 bases from J, with 19 bases in between. CDR3 amino acids: CATSRSRLEPGADTQYF. The CDR3 DNA is TGTGCCACCAGCAGATCTCGGCTAGAGCCAGGCGCAGATACGCAGTATTTT.

Written as DNA, the CDR3 is TGTGCCAGCAGCTTAAAAGCGGGTGGCTATGGCTACACCTTC. Amino acid sequence: CASSLKAGGYGYTF. V gene TRBV7-9 combines with J gene TRBJ1-2; D gene ambiguous. This CDR3 has 14 residues. Trimming stripped 2 bases from V and 4 bases from J, with 11 bases between. Germline V gene lookup returns CDR1 SEHNR and CDR2 FQNEAQ (reference sequence).

The rearrangement uses TRBV6-5 and TRBJ2-2; tentative D call: TRBD1 (5 bases). The CDR3 spans 16 residues. V was shortened by 2 bases and J by 2 bases, with 12 bases between the two germline ends. Germline loops: CDR1 MNHEY, CDR2 SVGAGI. The CDR3 sequence: CASSYQIQGNTGELFF. DNA of the CDR3: TGTGCCAGCAGTTACCAGATTCAGGGAAACACCGGGGAGCTGTTTTTT.

This clone was counted between two and nine times. The chain links TRBV6-5 to TRBJ1-4; the match to TRBD1 covers 10 bases. Unmatched junction bases numbered 11, after V lost 8 bases and J lost 14 bases. The CDR3 extends over 13 amino acids. The germline V gene encodes CDR1 MNHEY and CDR2 SVGAGI. The CDR3 protein is CASEGQGLSLLFF. In nucleotides, the CDR3 is TGTGCCAGCGAGGGACAGGGGCTCTCCCTTCTGTTTTTT.

This clone was observed a handful of times. The V and J genes are TRBV2 and TRBJ1-6; D remains ambiguous. With 10 bases removed from V and 7 bases from J, the gap between germline ends came to 8 bases. The CDR3 totals 11 residues. CDR1 is SNHLY, CDR2 FYNNEI, per germline. The CDR3 reads CATTINSPLHF. The CDR3 DNA follows: TGTGCCACCACGATAAATTCACCCCTCCACTTT.

This chain connects TRBV2 to TRBJ1-3; 7 nucleotides match TRBD1. The ends lost 5 bases at V and 1 base at J; junction bases unmatched: 11. CDR1 and CDR2 (germline): SNHLY, FYNNEI. The CDR3 has 17 residues. This CDR3 reads CASSPPGGGRSGNTIYF. The DNA of the CDR3 is TGTGCCAGCAGTCCCCCAGGGGGGGGGAGATCTGGAAACACCATATATTTT.

The chain has TRBV5-4 and TRBJ2-5; D possibly matches TRBD1 or TRBD2 (5 bases each). CDR1 is SGHNT and CDR2 is YYREEE in the germline V gene (reference sequence). V gave up 0 bases and J gave up 5 bases, with 11 bases separating them. The CDR3 sequence is 14 residues long. CDR3 coding DNA: TGTGCCAGCAGCTTGGCAGGGACGGTGGAGACCCAGTACTTC. Protein product: CASSLAGTVETQYF.

The gene calls are TRBV29-1 and TRBJ2-1; 10 nucleotides agree with TRBD2. CDR1 and CDR2 (germline): SQVTM, ANQGSEA. The V segment lost 1 base and the J segment 6 bases; nucleotides outside the gene matches: 3. This CDR3 spans 14 amino acids. CDR3 region: CSVEVVAGGNEQFF. CDR3 in DNA: TGCAGCGTTGAAGTAGTAGCGGGGGGCAATGAGCAGTTCTTC.

The sample holds a few counts of this clone. This chain joins TRBV19 and TRBJ2-2; 9 bases match TRBD2. J lost 1 base, V lost 5 bases, and 8 bases had no gene match. CDR3 size: 17 residues. The germline V gene encodes CDR1 LNHDA and CDR2 SQIVND (reference sequence). As DNA, the CDR3 is TGTGCCAGTAGTTTCCTAGCGGGACGGGGGAACACCGGGGAGCTGTTTTTT. Translated: CASSFLAGRGNTGELFF.

The rearrangement joins TRBV20-1 to TRBJ1-4; no clear D gene. The V gene lost 3 bases and the J gene lost 3 bases, with 23 bases spanning the gap. CDR3 length equals 18 residues. Germline V gene lookup returns CDR1 DFQATT and CDR2 SNEGSKA (reference sequence). CDR3 in amino acids: CSASAHGTLVGSNEKLFF. In DNA, the CDR3 is TGCAGTGCTAGTGCCCATGGAACACTGGTGGGGTCTAATGAAAAACTGTTTTTT.

This sequence joins TRBV25-1 and TRBJ1-5; D is uncertain. Germline values: CDR1 MGHDK, CDR2 SYGVNS. With 4 bases removed from V and 5 bases from J, the gap between germline ends came to 9 bases. CDR3 length: 13 amino acids. The CDR3 nucleotides read TGTGCCAGCAGTGGAGGAAAGGATCAGCCCCAGCATTTT. Amino acid sequence: CASSGGKDQPQHF.

This rearrangement joins TRBV7-3 to TRBJ2-7, with a possible D match to TRBD2 (6 bases). Per the germline V gene, CDR1 is SGHTA and CDR2 is FQGTGA. Trimming stripped 5 bases from V and 3 bases from J, with 14 bases between. The CDR3 is made up of 14 amino acids. The CDR3 DNA follows: TGTGCCAGCAGCCCAGGTGGAGGGAGCTACGAGCAGTACTTC. The encoded protein is CASSPGGGSYEQYF.

This sequence joins TRBV5-8 and TRBJ1-4; 9 positions agree with TRBD1. V dropped 4 bases and J dropped 8; count of bases not matched to a gene: 12. CDR1 and CDR2 from the germline V gene are SGHTS and YDEGEE. The CDR3 runs 16 residues. The CDR3 DNA follows: TGTGCCAGCAGCCTAACAGACAGGGGGACCCGGGAAAAACTGTTTTTT. Amino acids: CASSLTDRGTREKLFF.

The chain carries TRBV4-2 and TRBJ1-2; 9 bases align to TRBD1. Germline CDR1 and CDR2: LGHNA and YNFKEQ. V shed 5 bases, J shed 0 bases, and the junction held 1 base outside the gene matches. The CDR3 sequence is 14 residues long. In DNA, the CDR3 is TGTGCCAGCAGCGGACAGGGGACTAACTATGGCTACACCTTC. It is translated as CASSGQGTNYGYTF.

This chain uses TRBV6-5 with TRBJ1-3; a weak D match, TRBD1 (5 bases). Germline CDR1 reads MNHEY; CDR2 reads SVGAGI. The germline V and J ends were trimmed by 6 bases and 0 bases, with 12 bases remaining between them. The CDR3 spans 15 residues. CDR3 sequence reads: CASRKAGGSGNTIYF. As DNA, the CDR3 is TGTGCCAGCAGAAAGGCCGGGGGCTCTGGAAACACCATATATTTT.